This TCR beta chain was captured in a study of blood T cells in healthy people across ages. Findings and limits, study-wide: A strong correlation between TCR beta diversity and naive T cell percentage was seen.

V lost 1 base, J lost 6 bases, and 10 bases lay in between. CDR3 length: 13 residues. CDR1 is SGHRS, CDR2 YFSETQ, per germline. With a J-beta primer mix and a sample-barcoded 5' primer, a second PCR ran about 6 to 11 cycles. TCRdb redid the calling of the 5' RACE reads with MiXCR, one entry per CDR3 protein. The table records 800,000 to 1,000,000 distinct CDR3 sequences, around 48% of them present only once. A word on this clonotype: Its antigen remains unknown.

Approximately 9.7 milliliters was the volume of peripheral blood drawn from each donor. Each sample yielded at least 6 micrograms of PBMC total RNA. This sequence was found in a man aged 25-45 years in good health. The sequencing sample was made of blood. This rearrangement joins TRBV5-1 to TRBJ1-2; D is ambiguous. CDR3 sequence reads: CASSLREPNGYTF. The CDR3 DNA reads TGCGCCAGCAGCTTGAGAGAACCGAATGGCTACACCTTC. Full variable domain (remainder filled in from reference TRBV5-1 and TRBJ1-2): KAGVTQTPRYLIKTRGQQVTLSCSPISGHRSVSWYQQTPGQGLQFLFEYFSETQRNKGNFPGRFSGRQFSNSRSEMNVSTLELGDSALYLCASSLREPNGYTFGSGTRLTVV.